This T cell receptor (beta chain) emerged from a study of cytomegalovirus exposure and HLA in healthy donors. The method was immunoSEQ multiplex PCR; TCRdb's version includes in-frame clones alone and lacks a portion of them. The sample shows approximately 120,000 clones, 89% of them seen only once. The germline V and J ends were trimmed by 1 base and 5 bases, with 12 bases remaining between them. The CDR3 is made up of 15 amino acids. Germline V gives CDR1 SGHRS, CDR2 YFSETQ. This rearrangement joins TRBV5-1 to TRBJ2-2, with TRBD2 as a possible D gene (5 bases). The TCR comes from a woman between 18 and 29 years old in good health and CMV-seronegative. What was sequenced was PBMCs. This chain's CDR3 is CASSLYGESTGELFF. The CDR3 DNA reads TGCGCCAGCAGCTTGTACGGGGAGTCGACCGGGGAGCTGTTTTTT.